This T cell receptor (beta chain) is from a study of blood T cells in healthy people across ages. A J-beta primer mix and a sample-barcoded 5' primer were used in a second PCR of roughly 7 to 12 cycles. The template-switch adaptor, which had 12 random nucleotides, put a tag on each cDNA molecule. TCRdb passed the 5' RACE reads through MiXCR, listing each CDR3 protein once. The table includes 790,000 or so distinct CDR3 sequences, about 56% detected once. Worth noting for this clonotype: No antigen is known for it.

Per individual sample, total RNA of at least 5 micrograms was extracted. Whole-study findings and limits: Versus aged donors, long-lived donors had higher diversity and more naive CD4+ cells. As naive T cell percentage varied, TCR beta diversity correlated strongly with it.

This clonotype was obtained from a man aged 35-49 years in good health. Sequencing used blood.

The CDR3 nucleotides read TGTGCCATCAGTGAAGCTGCCGTGGAAAACATTCAGTACTTC. Residues: CAISEAAVENIQYF. This chain uses TRBV10-3 with TRBJ2-4; no clear D. Trimming left V 3 bases short and J 5 bases short, with 11 bases between. This CDR3 spans 14 amino acids. CDR1 and CDR2 from the germline V gene are ENHRY and SYGVKD.